The TCR beta chain described here comes from a study of T-cell reconstitution after alpha-beta-depleted transplantation in children. Germline V gives CDR1 SGHTA, CDR2 FQGNSA. CDR3 size: 13 residues. Trimming shortened V by 6 bases and J by 7 bases, and 16 bases separated the two germline ends. In its sample, this clonotype was seen many times. It was with unique molecular identifiers that the TCRbeta library was prepared. TCRdb passed the PCR reads through MiXCR, listing each CDR3 protein once. In the table there are roughly 590,000 distinct CDR3 sequences, roughly 17% of which are singletons. The source material was PBMCs from the stem cell graft donor, sampled from the stem cell graft. This chain joins TRBV7-2 and TRBJ2-7; D is unclear. This receptor was identified in a human donor who donated a stem cell graft to a child with acute myeloid leukemia. CDR3 DNA sequence: TGTGCCAGCAGTCAAGTAGGTTCCGGGGAGCAGTACTTC. This encodes CASSQVGSGEQYF. The full variable domain, its missing parts supplied by reference TRBV7-2 and TRBJ2-7, is GAGVSQSPSNKVTEKGKDVELRCDPISGHTALYWYRQSLGQGLEFLIYFQGNSAPDKSGLPSDRFSAERTGGSVSTLTIQRTQQEDSAVYLCASSQVGSGEQYFGPGTRLTVT.